This T cell receptor (beta chain) comes out of a study of cytomegalovirus exposure and HLA in healthy donors. About the study: From HLA-typed donors, an early data release held tens of millions of unique TCRs. General observations from the study: Diagnosis of cytomegalovirus status made by the classifier reportedly showed high specificity and sensitivity. Sequencing probably produced one cluster of sequence variants that were highly shared. Productive rates of about 87% or about 30% were seen for most TCR beta V segments in an earlier analysis.

For this clone: Its antigen is unknown.

The PCR contained 60 Vbeta and 13 Jbeta primers. Clones were sequenced by immunoSEQ multiplex PCR, and TCRdb holds only the in-frame ones, with some missing. The sample holds around 130,000 clones, about two thirds seen once. Germline V gene data show CDR1 as SGHDT and CDR2 as YYEEEE. The CDR3 loop spans 13 amino acids. Trimming stripped 3 bases from V and 5 bases from J, with 9 bases between. This chain uses TRBV5-6 with TRBJ1-5; no reliable D call. The sequencing sample was made of PBMCs. The sequence was obtained from a woman aged 55 to 70 in good health and CMV-seropositive. Here the CDR3 DNA reads TGTGCCAGCAGCTGGGCGCGGGATCAGCCCCAGCATTTT. Protein sequence: CASSWARDQPQHF.